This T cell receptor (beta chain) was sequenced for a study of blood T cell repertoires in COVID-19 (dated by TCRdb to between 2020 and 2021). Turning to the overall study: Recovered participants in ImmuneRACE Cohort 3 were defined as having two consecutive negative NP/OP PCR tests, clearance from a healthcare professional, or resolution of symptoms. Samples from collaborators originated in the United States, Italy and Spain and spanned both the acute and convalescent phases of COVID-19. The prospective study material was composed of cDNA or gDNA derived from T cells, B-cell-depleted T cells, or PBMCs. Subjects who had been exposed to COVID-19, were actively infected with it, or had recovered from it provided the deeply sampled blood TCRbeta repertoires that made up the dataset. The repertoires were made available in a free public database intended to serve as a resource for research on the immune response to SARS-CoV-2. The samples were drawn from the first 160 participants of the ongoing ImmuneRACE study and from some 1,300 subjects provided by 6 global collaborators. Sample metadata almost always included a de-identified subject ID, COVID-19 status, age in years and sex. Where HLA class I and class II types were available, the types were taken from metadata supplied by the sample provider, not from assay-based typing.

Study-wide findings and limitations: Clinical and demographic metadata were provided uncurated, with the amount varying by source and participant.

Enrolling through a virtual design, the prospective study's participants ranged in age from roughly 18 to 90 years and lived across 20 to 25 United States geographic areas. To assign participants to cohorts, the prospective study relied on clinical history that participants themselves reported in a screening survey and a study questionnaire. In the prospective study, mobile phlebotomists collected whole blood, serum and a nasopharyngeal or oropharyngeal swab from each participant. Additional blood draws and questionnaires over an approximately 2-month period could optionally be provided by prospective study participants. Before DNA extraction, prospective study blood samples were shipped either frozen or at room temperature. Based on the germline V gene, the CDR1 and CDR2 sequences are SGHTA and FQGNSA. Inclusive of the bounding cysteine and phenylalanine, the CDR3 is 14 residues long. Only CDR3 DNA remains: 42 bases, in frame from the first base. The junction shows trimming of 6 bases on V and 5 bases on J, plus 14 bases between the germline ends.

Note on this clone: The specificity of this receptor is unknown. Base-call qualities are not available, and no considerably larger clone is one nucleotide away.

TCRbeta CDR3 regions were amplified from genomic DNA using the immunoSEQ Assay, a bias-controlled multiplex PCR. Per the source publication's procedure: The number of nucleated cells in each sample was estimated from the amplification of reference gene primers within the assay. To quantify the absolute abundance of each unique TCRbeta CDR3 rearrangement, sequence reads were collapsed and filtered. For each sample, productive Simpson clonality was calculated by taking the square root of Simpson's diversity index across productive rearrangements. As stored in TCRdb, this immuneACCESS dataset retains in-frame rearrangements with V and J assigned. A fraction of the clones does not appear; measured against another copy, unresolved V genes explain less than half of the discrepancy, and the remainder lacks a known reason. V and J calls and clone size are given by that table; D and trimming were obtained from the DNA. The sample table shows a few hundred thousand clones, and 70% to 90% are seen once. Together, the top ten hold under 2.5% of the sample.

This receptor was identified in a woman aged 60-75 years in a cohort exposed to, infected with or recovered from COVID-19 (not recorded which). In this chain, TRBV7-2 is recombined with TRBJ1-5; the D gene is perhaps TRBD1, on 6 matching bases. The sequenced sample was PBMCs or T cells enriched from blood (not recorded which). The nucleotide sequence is TGTGCCAGCAGTATTTCGGGGGGCGATCAGCCCCAGCATTTT. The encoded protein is CASSISGGDQPQHF.